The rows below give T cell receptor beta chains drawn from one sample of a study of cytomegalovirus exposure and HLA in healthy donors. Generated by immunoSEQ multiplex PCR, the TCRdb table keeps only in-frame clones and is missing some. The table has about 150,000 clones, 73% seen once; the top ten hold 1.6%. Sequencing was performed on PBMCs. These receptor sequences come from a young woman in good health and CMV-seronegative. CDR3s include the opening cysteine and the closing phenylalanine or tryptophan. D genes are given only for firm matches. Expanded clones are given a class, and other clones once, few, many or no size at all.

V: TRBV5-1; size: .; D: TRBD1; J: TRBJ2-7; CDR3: CASSVQGAEEQYF; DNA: TGCGCCAGCAGCGTCCAGGGGGCAGAAGAGCAGTATTTC
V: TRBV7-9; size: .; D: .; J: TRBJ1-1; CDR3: CSSSYDRNTEAFF; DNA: TGTTCCAGCAGTTATGACAGGAACACTGAAGCTTTCTTT
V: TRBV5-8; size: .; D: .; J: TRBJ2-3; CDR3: CASSPGRSGTDTQYF; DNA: TGTGCCAGCAGCCCAGGGAGGTCAGGTACAGATACGCAGTATTTT
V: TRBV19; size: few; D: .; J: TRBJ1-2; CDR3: CASSIAGPNYGYTF; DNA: TGTGCCAGTAGTATCGCGGGTCCTAACTATGGCTACACCTTC
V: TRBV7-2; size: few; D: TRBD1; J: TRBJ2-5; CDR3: CASSLSLPTGGQETQYF; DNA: TGTGCCAGCAGCTTAAGTCTCCCGACAGGGGGTCAAGAGACCCAGTACTTC
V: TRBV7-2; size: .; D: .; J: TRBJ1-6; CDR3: CASSSPQGHNSPLHF; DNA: TGTGCCAGCAGCTCACCACAGGGACATAATTCACCCCTCCACTTT
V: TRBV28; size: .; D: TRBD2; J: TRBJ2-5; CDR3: CASSFVLAGGLVETQYF; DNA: TGTGCCAGCAGTTTTGTTTTAGCGGGGGGGCTAGTGGAGACCCAGTACTTC
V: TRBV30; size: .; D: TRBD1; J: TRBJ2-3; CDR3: CAWSSGQGPTDTQYF; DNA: TGTGCCTGGAGTAGCGGACAGGGGCCCACAGATACGCAGTATTTT
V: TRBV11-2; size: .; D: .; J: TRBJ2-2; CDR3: CASSRRRGGELFF; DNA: TGTGCCAGCAGCCGACGGAGGGGAGGGGAGCTGTTTTTT
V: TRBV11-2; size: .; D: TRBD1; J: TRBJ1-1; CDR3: CASSPTGDPAEAFF; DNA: TGTGCCAGCAGCCCAACAGGGGACCCTGCTGAAGCTTTCTTT
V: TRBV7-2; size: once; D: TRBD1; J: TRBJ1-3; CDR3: CASSPDRGLSGNTIYF; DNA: TGTGCCAGCAGCCCGGACAGGGGCCTCTCTGGAAACACCATATATTTT
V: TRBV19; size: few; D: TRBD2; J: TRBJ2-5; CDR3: CASSRTSGTLETQYF; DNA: TGTGCCAGTAGCCGTACTAGCGGGACACTCGAGACCCAGTACTTC
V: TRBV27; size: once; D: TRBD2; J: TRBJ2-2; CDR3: CASSFFAAGGSGELFF; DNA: TGTGCCAGCAGTTTTTTCGCGGCGGGGGGGTCTGGGGAGCTGTTTTTT
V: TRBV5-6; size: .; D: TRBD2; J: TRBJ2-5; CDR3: CASSELGGRETQYF; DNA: TGTGCTAGCTCAGAACTGGGGGGGAGAGAGACCCAGTACTTC
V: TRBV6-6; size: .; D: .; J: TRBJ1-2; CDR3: CASFLSGINYGYTF; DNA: TGTGCCAGCTTTTTATCAGGGATAAACTATGGCTACACCTTC
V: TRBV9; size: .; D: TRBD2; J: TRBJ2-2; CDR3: CASSATSGRAFAGELFF; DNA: TGTGCCAGCAGCGCTACTAGCGGGAGGGCCTTCGCCGGGGAGCTGTTTTTT
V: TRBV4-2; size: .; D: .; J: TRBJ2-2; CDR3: CASSPWDSRSGTGELFF; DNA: TGTGCCAGCAGCCCGTGGGACTCCCGGTCGGGCACCGGGGAGCTGTTTTTT
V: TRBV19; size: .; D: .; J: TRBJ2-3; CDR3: CASNQGDSHYTQYF; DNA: TGTGCCAGTAATCAGGGGGACTCGCACTATACGCAGTATTTT
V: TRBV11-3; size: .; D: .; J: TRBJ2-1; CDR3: CASSLGRDSQQYNEQFF; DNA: TGTGCCAGCAGCCTAGGAAGGGACTCACAGCAGTACAATGAGCAGTTCTTC
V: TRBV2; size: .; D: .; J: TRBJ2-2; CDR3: CASRGSGANTGELFF; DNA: TGTGCCAGCAGGGGTAGCGGCGCGAACACCGGGGAGCTGTTTTTT
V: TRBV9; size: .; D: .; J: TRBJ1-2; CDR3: CASSVSVNYGYTF; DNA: TGTGCCAGCAGCGTATCCGTCAACTATGGCTACACCTTC
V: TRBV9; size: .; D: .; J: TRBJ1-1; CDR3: CASSASGRGNTEAFF; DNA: TGTGCCAGCAGCGCTTCAGGCAGGGGGAACACTGAAGCTTTCTTT
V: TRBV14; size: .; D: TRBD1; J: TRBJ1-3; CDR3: CASTHSPRNRGSYSGNTIYF; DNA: TGTGCCAGCACCCATTCCCCAAGGAACAGGGGGTCCTACTCTGGAAACACCATATATTTT
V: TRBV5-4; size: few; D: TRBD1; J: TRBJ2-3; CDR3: CASSRQGAADTQYF; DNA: TGTGCCAGCAGCCGACAGGGGGCGGCAGATACGCAGTATTTT
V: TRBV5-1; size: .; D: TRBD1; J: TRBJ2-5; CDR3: CASSSQGARETQYF; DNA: TGCGCCAGCAGCTCACAGGGGGCTAGAGAGACCCAGTACTTC
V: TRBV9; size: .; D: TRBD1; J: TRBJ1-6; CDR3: CASSGPGGHNSPLHF; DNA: TGTGCCAGCAGCGGGCCAGGGGGCCATAATTCACCCCTCCACTTT
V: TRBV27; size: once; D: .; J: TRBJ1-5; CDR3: CASGTNSNQPQHF; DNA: TGTGCCAGCGGCACCAATAGCAATCAGCCCCAGCATTTT
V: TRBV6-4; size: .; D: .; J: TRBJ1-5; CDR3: CASSEGGNNQPQHF; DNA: TGTGCCAGCAGTGAAGGAGGGAACAATCAGCCCCAGCATTTT
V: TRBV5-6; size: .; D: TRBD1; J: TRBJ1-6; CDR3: CASSLGTGGSSPLHF; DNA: TGTGCCAGCAGCCTTGGGACAGGAGGCAGTTCACCCCTCCACTTT
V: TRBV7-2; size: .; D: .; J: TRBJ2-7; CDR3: CASSLEEGPYEQYF; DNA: TGTGCCAGCAGCTTAGAAGAGGGTCCCTACGAGCAGTACTTC
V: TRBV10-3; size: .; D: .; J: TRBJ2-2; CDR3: CAISERGGVITGELFF; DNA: TGTGCCATCAGTGAGAGGGGGGGCGTTATCACCGGGGAGCTGTTTTTT
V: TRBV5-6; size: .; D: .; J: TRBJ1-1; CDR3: CASSFTTDSMNTEAFF; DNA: TGTGCCAGCAGCTTTACGACAGACTCCATGAACACTGAAGCTTTCTTT
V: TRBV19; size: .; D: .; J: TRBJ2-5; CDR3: CASSTSGFQETQYF; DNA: TGTGCCAGTAGTACGTCAGGGTTCCAAGAGACCCAGTACTTC
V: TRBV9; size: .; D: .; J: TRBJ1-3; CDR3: CASSPTGWDTIYF; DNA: TGTGCCAGCAGCCCGACAGGCTGGGACACCATATATTTT
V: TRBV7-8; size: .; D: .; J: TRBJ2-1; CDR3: CASSLALSLNEQFF; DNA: TGTGCCAGCAGCTTAGCGCTAAGCCTCAATGAGCAGTTCTTC
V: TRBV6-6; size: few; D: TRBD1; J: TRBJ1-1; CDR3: CASRDRETEAFF; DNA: TGTGCCAGCAGGGACAGGGAAACTGAAGCTTTCTTT
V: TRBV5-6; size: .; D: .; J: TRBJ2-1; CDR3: CASSGGEDNEQFF; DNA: TGTGCCAGCAGCGGAGGGGAGGACAATGAGCAGTTCTTC
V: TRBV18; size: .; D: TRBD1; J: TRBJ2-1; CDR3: CASSPGTGSTDEQFF; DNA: TGTGCCAGCTCACCTGGGACAGGATCCACCGATGAGCAGTTCTTC
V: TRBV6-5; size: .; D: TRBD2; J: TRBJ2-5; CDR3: CASSSLAGEHQETQYF; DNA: TGTGCCAGCAGTTCGCTAGCGGGGGAACACCAAGAGACCCAGTACTTC
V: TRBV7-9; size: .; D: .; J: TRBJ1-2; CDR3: CASSYQGPGYTF; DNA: TGTGCCAGCAGTTATCAGGGGCCTGGCTACACCTTC
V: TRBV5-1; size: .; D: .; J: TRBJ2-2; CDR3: CASSGREDGYAGELFF; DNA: TGCGCCAGCAGCGGTCGGGAAGACGGGTACGCCGGGGAGCTGTTTTTT
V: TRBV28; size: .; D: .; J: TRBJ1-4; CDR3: CASSLRVEKLFF; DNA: TGTGCCAGCAGTTTGAGGGTAGAAAAACTGTTTTTT
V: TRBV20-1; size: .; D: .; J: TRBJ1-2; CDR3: CSAPRDRGYTF; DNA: TGCAGTGCCCCCAGGGATCGCGGCTACACCTTC
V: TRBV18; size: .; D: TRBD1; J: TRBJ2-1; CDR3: CASSLDRHNEQFF; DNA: TGTGCCAGCTCCCTGGACAGGCACAATGAGCAGTTCTTC
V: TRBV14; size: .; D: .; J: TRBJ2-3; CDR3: CASRRTELTDTQYF; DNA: TGTGCCAGCAGAAGGACAGAGCTCACAGATACGCAGTATTTT
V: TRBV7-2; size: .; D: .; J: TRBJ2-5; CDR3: CASSSAGVETQYF; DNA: TGTGCCAGCAGCTCCGCGGGCGTGGAGACCCAGTACTTC
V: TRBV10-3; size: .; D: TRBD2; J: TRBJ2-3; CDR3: CAISEGAGDWTDTQYF; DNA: TGTGCCATCAGTGAAGGAGCGGGAGACTGGACAGATACGCAGTATTTT
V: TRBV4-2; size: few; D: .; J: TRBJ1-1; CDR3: CASSHSIDSSDFTEAFF; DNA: TGTGCCAGCAGCCATTCTATAGACAGTTCTGACTTCACTGAAGCTTTCTTT
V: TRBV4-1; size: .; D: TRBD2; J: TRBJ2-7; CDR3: CASSFSSGGYEQYF; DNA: TGCGCCAGCAGCTTCTCTAGCGGGGGTTACGAGCAGTACTTC
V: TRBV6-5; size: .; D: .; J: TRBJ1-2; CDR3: CASRPQGINGYTF; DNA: TGTGCCAGCAGACCACAGGGTATCAATGGCTACACCTTC